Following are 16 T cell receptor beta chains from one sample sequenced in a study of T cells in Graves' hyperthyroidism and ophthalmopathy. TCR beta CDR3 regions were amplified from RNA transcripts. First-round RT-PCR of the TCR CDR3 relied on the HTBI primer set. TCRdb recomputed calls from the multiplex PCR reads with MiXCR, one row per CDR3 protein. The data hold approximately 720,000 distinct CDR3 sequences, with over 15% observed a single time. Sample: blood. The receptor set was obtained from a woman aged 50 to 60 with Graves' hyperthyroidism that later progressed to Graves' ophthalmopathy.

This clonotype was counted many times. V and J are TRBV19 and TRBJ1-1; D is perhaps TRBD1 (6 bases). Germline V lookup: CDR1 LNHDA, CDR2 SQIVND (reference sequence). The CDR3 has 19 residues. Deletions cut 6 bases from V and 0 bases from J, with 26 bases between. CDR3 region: CASRIWRGTSGLMNTEAFF. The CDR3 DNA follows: TGTGCCAGTAGAATTTGGAGGGGGACTTCGGGGCTGATGAACACTGAAGCTTTCTTT.

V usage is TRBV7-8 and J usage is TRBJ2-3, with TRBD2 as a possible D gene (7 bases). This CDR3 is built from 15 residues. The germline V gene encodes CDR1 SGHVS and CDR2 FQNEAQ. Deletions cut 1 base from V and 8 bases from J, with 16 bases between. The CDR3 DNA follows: TGTGCCAGCAGCTTAGGGGGGGGGGCCAGCCCTACGCAGTATTTT. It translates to CASSLGGGASPTQYF.

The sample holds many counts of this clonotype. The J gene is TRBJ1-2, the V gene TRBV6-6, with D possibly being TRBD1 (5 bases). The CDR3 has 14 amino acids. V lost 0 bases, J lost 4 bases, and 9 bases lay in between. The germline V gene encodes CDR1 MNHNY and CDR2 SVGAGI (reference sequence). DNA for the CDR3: TGTGCCAGCAGTTACTCGGGGCCCGTCTATGGCTACACCTTC. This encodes CASSYSGPVYGYTF.

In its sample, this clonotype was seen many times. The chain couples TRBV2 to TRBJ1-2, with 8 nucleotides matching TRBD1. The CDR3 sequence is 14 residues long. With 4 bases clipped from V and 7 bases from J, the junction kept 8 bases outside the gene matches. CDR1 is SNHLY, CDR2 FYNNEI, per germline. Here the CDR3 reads CASSVETGAAGYTF. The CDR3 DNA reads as TGTGCCAGCAGTGTAGAGACAGGGGCTGCTGGCTACACCTTC.

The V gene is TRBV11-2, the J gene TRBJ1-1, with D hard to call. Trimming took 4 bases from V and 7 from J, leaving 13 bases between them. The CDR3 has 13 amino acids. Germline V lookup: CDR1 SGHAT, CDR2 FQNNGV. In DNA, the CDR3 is TGTGCCAGCAGCTCCCCGGTCCCCGATGAAGCTTTCTTT. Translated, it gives CASSSPVPDEAFF.

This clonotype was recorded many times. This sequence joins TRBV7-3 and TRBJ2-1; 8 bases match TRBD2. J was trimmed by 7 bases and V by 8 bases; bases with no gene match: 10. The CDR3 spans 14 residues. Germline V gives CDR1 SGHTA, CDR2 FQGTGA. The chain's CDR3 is CASSPGGKLNEQFF. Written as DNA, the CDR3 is TGTGCCAGCTCTCCGGGGGGGAAACTTAATGAGCAGTTCTTC.

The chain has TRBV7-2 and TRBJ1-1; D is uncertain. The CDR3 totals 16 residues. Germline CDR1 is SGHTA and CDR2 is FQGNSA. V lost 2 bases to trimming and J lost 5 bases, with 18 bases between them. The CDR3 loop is CASSLSPLWGSTEAFF. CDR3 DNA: TGTGCCAGCAGCTTAAGTCCCCTTTGGGGATCGACTGAAGCTTTCTTT.

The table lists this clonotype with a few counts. The DNA of the CDR3 is TGTGCCAGCAGCTTAGCGCTCCACAGGGCTGGTCAGCCCCAGCATTTT. Its translation is CASSLALHRAGQPQHF. The chain couples TRBV7-2 to TRBJ1-5; a possible D gene is TRBD1 (6 bases). The V end lost 0 bases, the J end lost 6 bases, and 15 bases lay between the germline ends. From germline, CDR1 is SGHTA and CDR2 FQGNSA. The CDR3 sequence is 16 residues long.

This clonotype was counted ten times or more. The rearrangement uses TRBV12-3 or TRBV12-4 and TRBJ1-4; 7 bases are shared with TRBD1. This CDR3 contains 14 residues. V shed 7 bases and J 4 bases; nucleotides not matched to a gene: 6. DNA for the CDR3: TGTGCCAGCATTCAGGGGGTGAATAATGAAAAACTGTTTTTT. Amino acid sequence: CASIQGVNNEKLFF.

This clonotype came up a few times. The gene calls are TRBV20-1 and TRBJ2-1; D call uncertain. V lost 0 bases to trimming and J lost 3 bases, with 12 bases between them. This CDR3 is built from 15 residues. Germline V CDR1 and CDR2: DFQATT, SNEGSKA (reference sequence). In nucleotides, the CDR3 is TGCAGTGCTAGAGACGGGTTAGCCTACTACAATGAGCAGTTCTTC. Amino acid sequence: CSARDGLAYYNEQFF.

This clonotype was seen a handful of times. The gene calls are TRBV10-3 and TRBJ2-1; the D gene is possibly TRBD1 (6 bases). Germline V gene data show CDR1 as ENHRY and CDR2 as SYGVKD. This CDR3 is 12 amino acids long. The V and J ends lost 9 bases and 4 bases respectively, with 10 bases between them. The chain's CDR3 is CAIGQPYNEQFF. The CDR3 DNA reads TGTGCCATTGGACAGCCTTACAATGAGCAGTTCTTC.

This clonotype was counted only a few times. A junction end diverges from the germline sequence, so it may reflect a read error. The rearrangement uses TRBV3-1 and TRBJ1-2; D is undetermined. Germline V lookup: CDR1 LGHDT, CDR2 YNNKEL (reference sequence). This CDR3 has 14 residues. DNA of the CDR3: TGTGCCAGCAGCCAATGGGTTTCGGACTATGGCCACACCTTC. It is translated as CASSQWVSDYGHTF.

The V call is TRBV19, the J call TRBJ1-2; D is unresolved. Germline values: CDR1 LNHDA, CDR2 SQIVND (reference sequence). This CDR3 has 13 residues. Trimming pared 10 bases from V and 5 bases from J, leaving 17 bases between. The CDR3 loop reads CATSPQRGYGYTF. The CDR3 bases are TGTGCCACCAGCCCCCAAAGAGGGTATGGCTACACCTTC.

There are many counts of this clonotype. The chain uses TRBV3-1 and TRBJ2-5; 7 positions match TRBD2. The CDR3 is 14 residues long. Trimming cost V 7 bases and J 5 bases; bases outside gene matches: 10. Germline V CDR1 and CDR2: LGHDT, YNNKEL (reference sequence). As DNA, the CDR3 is TGTGCCAGCACCCCATCGGGGAGGGGCGAGACCCAGTACTTC. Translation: CASTPSGRGETQYF.

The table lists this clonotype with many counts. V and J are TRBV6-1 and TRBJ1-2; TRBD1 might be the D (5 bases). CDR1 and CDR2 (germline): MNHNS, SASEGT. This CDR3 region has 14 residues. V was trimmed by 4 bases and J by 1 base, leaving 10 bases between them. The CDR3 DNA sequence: TGTGCCAGCAGTGCAAGGGGCGATAACTATGGCTACACCTTC. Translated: CASSARGDNYGYTF.

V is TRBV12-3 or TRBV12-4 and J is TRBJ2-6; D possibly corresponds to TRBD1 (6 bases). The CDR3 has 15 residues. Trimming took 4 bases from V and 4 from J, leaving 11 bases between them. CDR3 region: CASSSRGTGANVLTF. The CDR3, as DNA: TGTGCCAGCAGTTCCAGGGGAACCGGGGCCAACGTCCTGACTTTC.